Listed below are T cell receptor beta chains from one sample, sequenced in a study of Ad26.COV2.S vaccination and SARS-CoV-2 variants. Sequenced by immunoSEQ multiplex PCR; TCRdb stores in-frame clones only, minus some. There are about 680,000 clones in the sample; about 89% occur only once, and roughly 1.5% lies in the top ten. This specimen was peripheral blood, taken in a trial of Ad26.COV2.S vaccine versus placebo. The receptors shown here come from a person aged 18-65 years who received the Ad26.COV2.S COVID-19 vaccine or a placebo. CDR3s include the opening cysteine and the closing phenylalanine or tryptophan. The D gene is left open where the match is weak. Only some rows state a clone size, as once, few, many or a class for expanded clones.

j_gene | v_gene | abundance | d_gene | CDR3aa | CDR3nt
TRBJ1-5 | TRBV2 | NA | TRBD1 | CASTHGTVIEPQHF | TGTGCCAGCACCCACGGGACAGTGATCGAGCCCCAGCATTTT
TRBJ1-5 | TRBV2 | NA | NA | CAIQDSRNQPQHF | TGTGCCATCCAGGACAGTCGTAATCAGCCCCAGCATTTT
TRBJ2-3 | TRBV9 | NA | NA | CASSVEGFWGGITDTQYF | TGTGCCAGCAGCGTAGAGGGGTTTTGGGGGGGCATCACAGATACGCAGTATTTT
TRBJ2-2 | TRBV19 | NA | TRBD2 | CASSMVGGSANTGELFF | TGTGCCAGTAGTATGGTAGGCGGGAGCGCGAACACCGGGGAGCTGTTTTTT
TRBJ2-7 | TRBV30 | NA | TRBD2 | CACRGLAEGSYEQYF | TGTGCCTGCCGTGGACTAGCGGAGGGGAGTTACGAGCAGTACTTC
TRBJ2-2 | TRBV6-5 | NA | NA | CASGRKTGELFF | TGTGCCAGCGGTAGGAAAACCGGGGAGCTGTTTTTT
TRBJ1-1 | TRBV12-3/TRBV12-4 | NA | NA | CASSMRRDTEAFF | TGTGCCAGCAGCATGAGGCGGGACACTGAAGCTTTCTTT
TRBJ2-4 | TRBV19 | NA | TRBD2 | CASSLRTSGRRNIQYF | TGTGCCAGTAGTCTTCGGACTAGCGGGAGACGGAACATTCAGTACTTC
TRBJ2-3 | TRBV3-1/TRBV3-2 | NA | TRBD2 | CASSLGLVSTDTQYF | TGTGCCAGCAGCCTGGGACTAGTCAGCACAGATACGCAGTATTTT
TRBJ2-1 | TRBV13 | NA | TRBD1 | CASSVKDRGIYNEQFF | TGTGCCAGCAGCGTTAAGGACAGGGGCATCTACAATGAGCAGTTCTTC
TRBJ2-3 | TRBV3-1/TRBV3-2 | NA | TRBD2 | CASSQPGAGGSTDTQYF | TGTGCCAGCAGCCAGCCCGGAGCGGGAGGGAGCACAGATACGCAGTATTTT
TRBJ2-3 | TRBV3-1/TRBV3-2 | NA | NA | CASSRRLGTDTQYF | TGTGCCAGCAGCCGGAGGCTGGGCACAGATACGCAGTATTTT
TRBJ2-2 | TRBV5-1 | NA | NA | CASSLGWGPNTGELFF | TGCGCCAGCAGCTTAGGTTGGGGCCCGAACACCGGGGAGCTGTTTTTT
TRBJ2-5 | TRBV5-4 | NA | TRBD2 | CASRSGNGRRETQYF | TGTGCCAGCAGGTCAGGGAACGGGAGGAGGGAGACCCAGTACTTC
TRBJ1-2 | TRBV4-2 | NA | NA | CASSQDPANYGYTF | TGTGCCAGCAGCCAAGACCCAGCTAACTATGGCTACACCTTC
TRBJ2-7 | TRBV19 | NA | TRBD2 | CASSTQGLASYEQYF | TGTGCCAGTAGTACCCAGGGACTAGCCTCCTACGAGCAGTACTTC
TRBJ1-2 | TRBV19 | once | NA | CASSRGGESYGYTF | TGTGCCAGTAGTAGAGGGGGAGAGAGCTATGGCTACACCTTC
TRBJ1-5 | TRBV6-6 | NA | NA | CASSYPPHQPQHF | TGTGCCAGCAGTTATCCACCCCATCAGCCCCAGCATTTT
TRBJ2-2 | TRBV18 | NA | NA | CASSPMDSIATGELFF | TGTGCCAGCTCACCAATGGACTCCATCGCCACCGGGGAGCTGTTTTTT
TRBJ1-4 | TRBV6-5 | NA | NA | CASSPNLRGELFF | TGTGCCAGCAGCCCCAACCTGAGGGGGGAACTGTTTTTT